This T cell receptor (beta chain) appears in the sequencing data of a study of blood T cell repertoires in COVID-19 (dated by TCRdb to 2019 to 2021). At the level of the whole study: Collaborator samples came from the United States, Italy and Spain and covered acute and convalescent phases of COVID-19. The material from the prospective study consisted of cDNA or gDNA derived from T cells, B-cell-depleted T cells, or PBMCs. The samples were drawn from the first 160 participants of the ongoing ImmuneRACE study and from 950 to 1,500 subjects provided by 6 global collaborators. The repertoires were released in a freely available public database intended as a resource for research on the immune response to SARS-CoV-2. Deeply sampled blood TCRbeta repertoires from subjects exposed to, actively infected with, or recovered from COVID-19 were included in the dataset. HLA class I and class II types, where available, came from metadata supplied by the sample provider rather than from assay-based typing. The sample metadata nearly always contained a de-identified subject ID, COVID-19 status, age in years and sex.

TCRbeta CDR3 regions were amplified from genomic DNA using the immunoSEQ Assay, a bias-controlled multiplex PCR. The authors' analysis ran thus. The number of nucleated cells in each sample was estimated by amplification of reference gene primers within the assay. To quantify the absolute abundance of each unique TCRbeta CDR3 rearrangement, sequence reads were collapsed and filtered. For each sample, productive Simpson clonality was calculated by taking the square root of Simpson's diversity index across productive rearrangements. TCRdb carries this immuneACCESS record with in-frame sequences only. Its versions omit some clonotypes, under half of them owing to an unresolved V gene in the studies checked, with the rest unexplained. V and J calls and clone size are copied from that table; D and trimming were computed from the DNA. The sample records about 220,000 clones, more than 65% of which are singletons. Less than 2.5% of the sample is taken by the ten largest.

What the research found in general, with its limitations: How much clinical and demographic metadata was included differed by source and by participant, and the metadata was provided uncurated.

Regarding this clone: No antigen is known for it. Base qualities are not recorded, but no much larger clone differs from it by a single base.

Whole blood was collected in K2EDTA tubes by collaborating institutions according to the institutions' own protocols. For TCRbeta analysis, collaborators shipped samples as frozen whole blood, isolated PBMCs, or DNA extracted from either of those sample types. Reading the germline V gene gives CDR1 SNHLY and CDR2 FYNNEI. Cut back by 10 bases and 8 bases, the V and J ends lie 18 bases apart. The CDR3 covers 14 residues, taking in both the cysteine and the phenylalanine. Just the 42-base CDR3 DNA is kept, in frame starting at base 1. The chain links TRBV2 with TRBJ1-6; the D region possibly corresponds to TRBD1 (6 bases align). The sample consisted of peripheral blood. The TCR originated in a woman aged 60-75 years with acute or convalescent COVID-19. CDR3 loop: CATAGGLGDSPLHF. DNA sequence: TGTGCCACCGCGGGGGGGCTTGGGGATTCACCCCTCCACTTT.